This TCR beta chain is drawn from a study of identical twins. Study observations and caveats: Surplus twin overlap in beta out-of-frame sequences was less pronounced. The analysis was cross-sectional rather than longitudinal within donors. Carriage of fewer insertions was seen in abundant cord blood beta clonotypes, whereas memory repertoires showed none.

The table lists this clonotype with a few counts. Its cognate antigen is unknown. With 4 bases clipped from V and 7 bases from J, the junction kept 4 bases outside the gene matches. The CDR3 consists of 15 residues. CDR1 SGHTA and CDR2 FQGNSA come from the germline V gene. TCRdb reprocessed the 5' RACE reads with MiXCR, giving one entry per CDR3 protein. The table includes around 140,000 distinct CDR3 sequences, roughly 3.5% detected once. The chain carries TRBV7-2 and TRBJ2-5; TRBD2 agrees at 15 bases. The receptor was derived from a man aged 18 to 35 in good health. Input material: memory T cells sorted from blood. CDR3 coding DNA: TGTGCCAGCAGCTCGCAGGGACTAGCGGGGGGGACCCAGTACTTC. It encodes CASSSQGLAGGTQYF.